This T cell receptor beta chain was identified in a study of cytomegalovirus exposure and HLA in healthy donors. Turning to this clone: What it binds is unknown.

In the PCR, 60 Vbeta and 13 Jbeta primers were used. Only in-frame clones appear in the TCRdb table, and some are missing; sequencing was by immunoSEQ multiplex PCR. In the table there are about 250,000 clones, around four fifths of which are singletons. The germline V gene encodes CDR1 MNHNY and CDR2 SVGAGI (reference sequence). Trimming took off 7 bases at V and 4 bases at J, with 14 bases between the two ends. This CDR3 has 14 amino acids. Overall study findings and caveats: The Asian-associated ancestry cluster reportedly had fewer N-insertions than the roughly 670-donor mean in a later analysis. Many donors shared some public TCRs, even though most TCR sequences were rare.

V is TRBV6-6 and J is TRBJ1-5; the D gene is possibly TRBD1 (5 bases). This TCR came from a boy younger than 18 in good health and CMV-seronegative. The sample was PBMCs. The CDR3 sequence is CASTTGGWNQPQHF. Written as DNA, the CDR3 is TGTGCCAGCACCACGGGGGGGTGGAATCAGCCCCAGCATTTT.